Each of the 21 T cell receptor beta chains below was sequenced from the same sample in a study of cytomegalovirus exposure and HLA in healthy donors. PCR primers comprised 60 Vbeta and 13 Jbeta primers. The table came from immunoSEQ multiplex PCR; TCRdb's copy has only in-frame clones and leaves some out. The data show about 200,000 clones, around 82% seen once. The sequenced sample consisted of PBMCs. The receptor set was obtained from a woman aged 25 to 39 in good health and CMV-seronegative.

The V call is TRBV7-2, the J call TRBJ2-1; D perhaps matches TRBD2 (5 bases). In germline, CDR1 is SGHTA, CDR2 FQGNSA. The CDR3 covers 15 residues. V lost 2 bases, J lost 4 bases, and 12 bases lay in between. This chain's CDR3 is CASSLSAGLYNEQFF. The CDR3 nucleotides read TGTGCCAGCAGCTTATCCGCGGGCCTATACAATGAGCAGTTCTTC.

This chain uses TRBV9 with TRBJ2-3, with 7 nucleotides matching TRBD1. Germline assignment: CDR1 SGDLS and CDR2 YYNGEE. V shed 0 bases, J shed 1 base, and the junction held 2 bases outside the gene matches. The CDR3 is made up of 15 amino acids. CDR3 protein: CASSVEGARTDTQYF. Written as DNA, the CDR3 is TGTGCCAGCAGCGTAGAGGGGGCCCGCACAGATACGCAGTATTTT.

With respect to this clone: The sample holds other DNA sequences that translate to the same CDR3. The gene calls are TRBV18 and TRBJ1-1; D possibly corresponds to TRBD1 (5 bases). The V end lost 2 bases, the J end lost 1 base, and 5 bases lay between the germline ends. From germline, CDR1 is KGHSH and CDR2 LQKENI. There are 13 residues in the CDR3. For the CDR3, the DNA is TGTGCCAGCTCACCAACAGGGAACACTGAAGCTTTCTTT. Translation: CASSPTGNTEAFF.

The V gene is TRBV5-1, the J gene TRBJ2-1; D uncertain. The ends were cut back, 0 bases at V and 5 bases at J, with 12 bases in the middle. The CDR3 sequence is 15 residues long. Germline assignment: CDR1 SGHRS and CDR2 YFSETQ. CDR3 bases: TGCGCCAGCAGCTTGGGACTCCAACCGCACAATGAGCAGTTCTTC. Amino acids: CASSLGLQPHNEQFF.

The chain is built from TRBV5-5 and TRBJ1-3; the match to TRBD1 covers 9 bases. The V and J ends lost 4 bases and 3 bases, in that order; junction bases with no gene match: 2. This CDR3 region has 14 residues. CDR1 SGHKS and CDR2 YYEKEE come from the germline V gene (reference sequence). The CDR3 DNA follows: TGTGCCAGCAGCCTGACAGGGGGTGGAAACACCATATATTTT. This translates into CASSLTGGGNTIYF.

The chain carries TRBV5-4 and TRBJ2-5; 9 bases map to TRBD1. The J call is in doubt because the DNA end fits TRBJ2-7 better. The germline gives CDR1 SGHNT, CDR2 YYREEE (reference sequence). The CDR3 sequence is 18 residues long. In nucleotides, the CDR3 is TGTGCCAGCAGCCCCGCCCCAACTAGCACAGGGGGCGGATACGAGCAGTACTTC. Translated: CASSPAPTSTGGGYEQYF.

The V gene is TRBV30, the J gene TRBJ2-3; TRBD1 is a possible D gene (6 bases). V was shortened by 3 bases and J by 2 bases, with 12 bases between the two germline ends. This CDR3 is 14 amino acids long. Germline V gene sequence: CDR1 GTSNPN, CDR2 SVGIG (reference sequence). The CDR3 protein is CAWSPGHHTDTQYF. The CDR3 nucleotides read TGTGCCTGGAGCCCGGGACACCACACAGATACGCAGTATTTT.

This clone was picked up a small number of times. CDR3 DNA sequence: TGTGCCAGCAGTTACTCGGACAGGGGGAGGTATGGCTACACCTTC. This encodes CASSYSDRGRYGYTF. The chain has TRBV6-5 and TRBJ1-2, with TRBD1 matching 10 bases. The CDR3 totals 15 residues. The V segment lost 0 bases and the J segment 5 bases; nucleotides outside the gene matches: 3. Looked up from germline, CDR1 is MNHEY and CDR2 is SVGAGI.

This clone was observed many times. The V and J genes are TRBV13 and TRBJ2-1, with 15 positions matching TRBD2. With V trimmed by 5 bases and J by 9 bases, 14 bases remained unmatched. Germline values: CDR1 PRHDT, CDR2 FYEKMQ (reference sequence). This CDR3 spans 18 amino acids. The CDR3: CASSSRTSGRAFGGEQFF. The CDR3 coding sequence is TGTGCCAGCAGCAGCCGGACTAGCGGGAGGGCCTTTGGTGGTGAGCAGTTCTTC.

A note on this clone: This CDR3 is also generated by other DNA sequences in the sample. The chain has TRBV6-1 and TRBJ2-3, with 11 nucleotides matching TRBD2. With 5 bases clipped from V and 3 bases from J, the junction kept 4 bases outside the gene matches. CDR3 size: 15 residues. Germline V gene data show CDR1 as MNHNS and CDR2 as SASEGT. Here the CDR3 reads CASSRTSGSTDTQYF. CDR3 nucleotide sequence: TGTGCCAGCAGTCGCACTAGCGGGAGTACAGATACGCAGTATTTT.

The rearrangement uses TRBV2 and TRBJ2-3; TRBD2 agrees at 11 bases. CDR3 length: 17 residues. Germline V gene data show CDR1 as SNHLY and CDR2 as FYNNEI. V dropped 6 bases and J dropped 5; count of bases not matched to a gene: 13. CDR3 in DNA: TGTGCCAGCAGGACCGGTTTACTAGCGGGAGAGGTAGATACGCAGTATTTT. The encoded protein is CASRTGLLAGEVDTQYF.

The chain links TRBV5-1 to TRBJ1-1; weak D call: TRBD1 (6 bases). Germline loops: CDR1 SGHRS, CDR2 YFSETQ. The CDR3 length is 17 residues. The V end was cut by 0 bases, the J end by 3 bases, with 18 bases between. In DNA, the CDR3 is TGCGCCAGCAGCTTGGAGGGGGACCCGGAAAGATACACTGAAGCTTTCTTT. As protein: CASSLEGDPERYTEAFF. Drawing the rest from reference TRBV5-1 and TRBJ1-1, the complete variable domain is KAGVTQTPRYLIKTRGQQVTLSCSPISGHRSVSWYQQTPGQGLQFLFEYFSETQRNKGNFPGRFSGRQFSNSRSEMNVSTLELGDSALYLCASSLEGDPERYTEAFFGQGTRLTVV.

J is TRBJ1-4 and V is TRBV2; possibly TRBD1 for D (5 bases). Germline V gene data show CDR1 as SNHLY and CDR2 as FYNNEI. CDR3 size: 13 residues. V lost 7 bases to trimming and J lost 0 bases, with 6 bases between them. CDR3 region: CASTGATNEKLFF. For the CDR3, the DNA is TGTGCCAGCACGGGGGCAACTAATGAAAAACTGTTTTTT.

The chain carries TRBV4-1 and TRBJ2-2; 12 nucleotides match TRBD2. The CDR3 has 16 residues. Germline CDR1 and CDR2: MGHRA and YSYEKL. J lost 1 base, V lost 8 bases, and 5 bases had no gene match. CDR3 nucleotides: TGCGCCAGCTCTCTACTAGCGGGGGGGAACACCGGGGAGCTGTTTTTT. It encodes CASSLLAGGNTGELFF.

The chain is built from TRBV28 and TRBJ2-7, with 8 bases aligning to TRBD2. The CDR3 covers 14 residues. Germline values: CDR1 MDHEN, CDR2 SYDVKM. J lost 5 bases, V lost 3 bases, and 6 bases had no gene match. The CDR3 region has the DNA TGTGCCAGCAGTTTCGAGCGGGAGATCAACGAGCAGTACTTC. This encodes CASSFEREINEQYF.

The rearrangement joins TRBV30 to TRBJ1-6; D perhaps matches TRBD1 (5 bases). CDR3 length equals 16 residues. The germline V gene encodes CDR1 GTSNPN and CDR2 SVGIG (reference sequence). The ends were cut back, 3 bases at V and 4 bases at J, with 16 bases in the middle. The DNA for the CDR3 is TGTGCCTGGAGGCTCCTTGAGGACATATATAATTCACCCCTCCACTTT. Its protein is CAWRLLEDIYNSPLHF.

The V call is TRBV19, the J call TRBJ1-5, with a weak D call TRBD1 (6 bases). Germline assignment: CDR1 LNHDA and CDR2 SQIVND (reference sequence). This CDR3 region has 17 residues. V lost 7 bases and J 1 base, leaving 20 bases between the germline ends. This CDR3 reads CASNTARGRWSNQPQHF. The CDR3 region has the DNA TGTGCCAGTAATACGGCGCGGGGGCGTTGGAGCAATCAGCCCCAGCATTTT.

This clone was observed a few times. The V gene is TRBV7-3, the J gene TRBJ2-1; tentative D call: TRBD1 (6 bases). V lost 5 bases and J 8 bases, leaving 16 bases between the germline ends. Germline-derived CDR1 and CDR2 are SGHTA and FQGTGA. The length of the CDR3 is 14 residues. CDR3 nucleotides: TGTGCCAGCAGCCTACAGGGATCCGGCGATGAGCAGTTCTTC. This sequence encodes CASSLQGSGDEQFF.

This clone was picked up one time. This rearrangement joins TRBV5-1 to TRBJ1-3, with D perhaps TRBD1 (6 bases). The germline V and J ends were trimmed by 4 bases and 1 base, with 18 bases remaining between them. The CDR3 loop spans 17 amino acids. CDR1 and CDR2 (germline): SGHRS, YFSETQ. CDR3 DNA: TGCGCCAGCAGCCTTCAGGGACAACCGGGGTCTGGAAACACCATATATTTT. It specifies CASSLQGQPGSGNTIYF. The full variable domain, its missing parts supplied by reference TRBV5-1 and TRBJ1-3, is KAGVTQTPRYLIKTRGQQVTLSCSPISGHRSVSWYQQTPGQGLQFLFEYFSETQRNKGNFPGRFSGRQFSNSRSEMNVSTLELGDSALYLCASSLQGQPGSGNTIYFGEGSWLTVV.

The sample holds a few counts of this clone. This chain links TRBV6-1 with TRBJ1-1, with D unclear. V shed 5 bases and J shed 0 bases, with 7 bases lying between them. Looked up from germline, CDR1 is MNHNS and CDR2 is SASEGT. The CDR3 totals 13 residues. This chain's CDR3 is CASSSQLNTEAFF. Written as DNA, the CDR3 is TGTGCCAGCAGTTCCCAGTTGAACACTGAAGCTTTCTTT.

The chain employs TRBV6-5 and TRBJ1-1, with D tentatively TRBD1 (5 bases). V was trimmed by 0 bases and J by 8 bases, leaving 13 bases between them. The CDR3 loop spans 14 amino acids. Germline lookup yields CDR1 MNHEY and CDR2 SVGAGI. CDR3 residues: CASSYSSGGQEAFF. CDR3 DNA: TGTGCCAGCAGTTACTCGTCGGGGGGTCAGGAAGCTTTCTTT.